Listed here are 26 T cell receptor beta chains from one sample, sequenced in a study of blood T cells in healthy people across ages (dated by TCRdb to between 2015 and 2017). Library construction relied on 5' RACE. Data came from an Illumina HiSeq 2500. The second PCR ran for roughly 7 to 12 cycles and used a J-beta primer mix along with a sample-barcoded 5' primer. TCRdb itself trimmed the public reads at Q25 with fastp, ran MiXCR and retained productive beta chains. Rows merge per CDR3 protein into single entries with the most common DNA and genes. Here the sample has just under 750,000 distinct CDR3 sequences; about 20% occur a single time. Around 22% of the sample goes to the ten largest clones. Sequenced sample: blood. Every receptor here comes from a man between 65 and 85 years old in good health.

The chain couples TRBV20-1 to TRBJ2-5, with 10 nucleotides matching TRBD2. This CDR3 comprises 14 residues. CDR1 and CDR2 (germline): DFQATT, SNEGSKA (reference sequence). V lost 4 bases to trimming and J lost 4 bases; unmatched junction nucleotides: 6. The DNA for the CDR3 is TGCAGTGCTACTAGCGGGAGATGGGGAGAGACCCAGTACTTC. The encoded protein is CSATSGRWGETQYF.

This chain links TRBV11-3 with TRBJ2-3, with 8 nucleotides matching TRBD1. CDR1 and CDR2 (germline): SGHNT, YENEEA. There are 15 residues in the CDR3. V shed 4 bases and J 2 bases; nucleotides not matched to a gene: 5. CDR3 protein: CASSSDRGYTDTQYF. The DNA for the CDR3 is TGTGCCAGCAGCTCAGACAGGGGCTACACAGATACGCAGTATTTT.

The sample holds one count of this clonotype. J is TRBJ1-5 and V is TRBV9, with a weak D call TRBD1 (5 bases). Germline V gives CDR1 SGDLS, CDR2 YYNGEE. The CDR3 extends over 14 amino acids. V gave up 2 bases and J gave up 2 bases, with 8 bases separating them. The CDR3 DNA is TGTGCCAGCAGCGTGGGGCTTCGCAATCAGCCCCAGCATTTT. It specifies CASSVGLRNQPQHF.

This rearrangement joins TRBV6-5 to TRBJ2-4; 7 positions agree with TRBD1. The germline gives CDR1 MNHEY, CDR2 SVGAGI. CDR3 length: 17 amino acids. V gave up 5 bases and J gave up 0 bases; unmatched junction bases: 10. CDR3 region: CASSNERDRLAKNIQYF. The CDR3 DNA reads as TGTGCCAGCAGTAACGAAAGGGACAGACTAGCCAAAAACATTCAGTACTTC.

This clonotype appeared a few times. The chain joins TRBV20-1 to TRBJ2-1, with no clear D. Germline values: CDR1 DFQATT, CDR2 SNEGSKA (reference sequence). Trimming took off 6 bases at V and 8 bases at J, with 11 bases between the two ends. This CDR3 region has 11 residues. The CDR3 DNA is TGCAGTGCCCCGAGGATGTATGAGCAGTTCTTC. Amino acids: CSAPRMYEQFF.

This chain links TRBV12-3 or TRBV12-4 with TRBJ2-5; D is undetermined. The end of the DNA aligns better with TRBJ2-1, so the J call may be wrong. This CDR3 has 13 amino acids. As DNA, the CDR3 is TGTGCCAGCAGTTTAATGGTGGTGAATGAGCAGTTCTTC. It is translated as CASSLMVVNEQFF.

This clonotype appeared a few times. The chain joins TRBV20-1 to TRBJ2-3; D is possibly TRBD2 (5 bases). The CDR3 sequence is 12 residues long. The ends were cut back, 5 bases at V and 3 bases at J, with 9 bases in the middle. Germline V gene data show CDR1 as DFQATT and CDR2 as SNEGSKA (reference sequence). CDR3 loop: CSAVGETDTQYF. For the CDR3, the DNA is TGCAGTGCTGTCGGGGAGACAGATACGCAGTATTTT.

On this clonotype: Because it lacks the conserved phenylalanine or tryptophan at the end, this CDR3 is likely a read error. The rearrangement links TRBV2 to TRBJ1-4; 7 bases agree with TRBD1. V shed 3 bases, J shed 5 bases, and the junction held 6 bases outside the gene matches. From germline, CDR1 is SNHLY and CDR2 FYNNEI. CDR3 length: 15 residues. The CDR3 DNA follows: TGTGCCAGCAGTGACAGGACAGGACTGAATGAAAAACTGTTTCTT. It is translated as CASSDRTGLNEKLFL.

V usage is TRBV5-1 and J usage is TRBJ1-1, with 7 bases matching TRBD1. Germline loops: CDR1 SGHRS, CDR2 YFSETQ. This CDR3 contains 16 residues. V dropped 4 bases and J dropped 5; count of bases not matched to a gene: 14. The CDR3 loop reads CASSAGGNRGNTEAFF. CDR3 coding DNA: TGCGCCAGCAGCGCGGGGGGCAACAGGGGTAATACTGAAGCTTTCTTT.

The J gene is TRBJ1-4, the V gene TRBV5-1, with 9 bases aligning to TRBD1. The CDR3 totals 13 residues. Germline loops: CDR1 SGHRS, CDR2 YFSETQ. V gave up 5 bases and J gave up 10 bases; unmatched junction bases: 6. CDR3 coding DNA: TGCGCCAGCAGTCCGGGACAGGGCCGAAAACTGTTTTTT. Translation gives CASSPGQGRKLFF.

In this sample, this clonotype turned up a few times. The J gene is TRBJ2-1, the V gene TRBV7-8, with 11 bases identical to TRBD1. The closer fit of TRBJ2-5 to the DNA end suggests the J call may be wrong. Germline CDR1 SGHVS, CDR2 FQNEAQ. The CDR3 spans 15 residues. The CDR3 spells CASSLRDRGQETQYF. For the CDR3, the DNA is TGTGCCAGCAGCTTAAGGGACAGGGGGCAAGAGACCCAGTACTTC.

Here the CDR3 reads CSVSTFSYNEQFF. The CDR3 region has the DNA TGCAGTGTTTCGACATTCTCCTACAATGAGCAGTTCTTC. The chain links TRBV29-1 to TRBJ2-1; no firm D call. There are 13 residues in the CDR3. The germline CDR1 and CDR2 sequences are SQVTM and ANQGSEA.

The gene calls are TRBV20-1 and TRBJ2-3, with D perhaps TRBD1 (5 bases). The CDR3 spans 15 residues. V shed 3 bases and J shed 2 bases, with 15 bases lying between them. CDR1 DFQATT and CDR2 SNEGSKA come from the germline V gene (reference sequence). This chain's CDR3 is CSASTVGQNTDTQYF. The DNA for the CDR3 is TGCAGTGCTAGTACCGTGGGGCAGAACACAGATACGCAGTATTTT.

This chain links TRBV28 with TRBJ1-5; weak D call: TRBD1 (6 bases). The CDR3 length is 13 residues. The V end was cut by 7 bases, the J end by 2 bases, with 9 bases between. Per the germline V gene, CDR1 is MDHEN and CDR2 is SYDVKM. The CDR3 sequence is CASKSGGNQPQHF. The CDR3 coding sequence is TGTGCCAGCAAGTCAGGGGGCAATCAGCCCCAGCATTTT.

This clonotype was seen a handful of times. A much more abundant neighbour one base away suggests this may be a read error. This chain uses TRBV7-9 with TRBJ1-1; D is possibly TRBD1 (5 bases). Germline V gives CDR1 SEHNR, CDR2 FQNEAQ (reference sequence). This CDR3 has 13 residues. V was trimmed by 4 bases and J by 3 bases, leaving 9 bases between them. The CDR3 reads CASSSTVDTEAFF. CDR3 DNA sequence: TGTGCCAGCAGCTCGACAGTGGACACTGAAGCTTTCTTT.

Comments on this clonotype: A read error may account for a junction end that differs from germline. The chain joins TRBV30 to TRBJ2-5, with D tentatively TRBD1 (5 bases). The germline gives CDR1 GTSNPN, CDR2 SVGIG (reference sequence). CDR3 length equals 11 residues. This CDR3 is CAWTRGETQHF. The CDR3 region has the DNA TGTGCCTGGACTAGGGGTGAGACCCAGCACTTC.

The rearrangement links TRBV4-3 to TRBJ1-1; weak D call: TRBD1 (6 bases). In germline, CDR1 is LGHNA, CDR2 YSLEER. This CDR3 contains 15 residues. The germline V and J ends were trimmed by 2 bases and 1 base, with 11 bases remaining between them. The CDR3 DNA reads TGCGCCAGCAGCCAAACGGGACAAGCGAACACTGAAGCTTTCTTT. Residues: CASSQTGQANTEAFF.

This chain connects TRBV6-1 to TRBJ2-2, with D perhaps TRBD2 (6 bases). The germline V gene has CDR1 MNHNS and CDR2 SASEGT. This CDR3 comprises 15 residues. Trimming took off 3 bases at V and 4 bases at J, with 12 bases between the two ends. CDR3 region: CASSDWGVVTGELFF. The CDR3 DNA follows: TGTGCCAGCAGTGACTGGGGGGTGGTCACCGGGGAGCTGTTTTTT.

This clonotype was observed once. V gene TRBV7-9 combines with J gene TRBJ2-3; 7 bases are a match to TRBD2. Losses at the gene ends were 5 bases for V and 4 bases for J; bases not matched to a gene: 9. The CDR3 extends over 15 amino acids. Germline V gene lookup returns CDR1 SEHNR and CDR2 FQNEAQ (reference sequence). Here the CDR3 reads CASSQRTSPSDTQYF. The CDR3 nucleotides read TGTGCCAGCAGCCAACGGACTAGTCCTTCAGATACGCAGTATTTT.

The chain employs TRBV5-1 and TRBJ2-1; TRBD1 matches 8 bases. Trimming cost V 4 bases and J 2 bases; bases outside gene matches: 8. The CDR3 is 16 residues long. Germline values: CDR1 SGHRS, CDR2 YFSETQ. CDR3 sequence (DNA): TGCGCCAGCAGCGCAACAGGGGGTAGTCCCTACAATGAGCAGTTCTTC. It encodes CASSATGGSPYNEQFF.

The DNA of the CDR3 is TGCAGTGCTCCCGACTACGACACCTACAATGAGCAGTTCTTC. This gives the protein CSAPDYDTYNEQFF. This sequence joins TRBV20-1 and TRBJ2-1; D perhaps matches TRBD2 (5 bases). CDR3 length: 14 amino acids. With 5 bases removed from V and 2 bases from J, the gap between germline ends came to 13 bases. The V gene's germline CDR1 is DFQATT and CDR2 SNEGSKA (reference sequence).

This clonotype was seen a handful of times. The V call is TRBV5-1, the J call TRBJ2-5; 7 nucleotides agree with TRBD1. The germline V gene encodes CDR1 SGHRS and CDR2 YFSETQ. The CDR3 loop spans 15 amino acids. V gave up 2 bases and J gave up 2 bases; unmatched junction bases: 6. The CDR3 DNA is TGCGCCAGCAGCTTTGACAGGGCGCAGCAAGAGACCCAGTACTTC. Protein: CASSFDRAQQETQYF. Together with reference TRBV5-1 and TRBJ2-5, the CDR3 gives the full variable domain: KAGVTQTPRYLIKTRGQQVTLSCSPISGHRSVSWYQQTPGQGLQFLFEYFSETQRNKGNFPGRFSGRQFSNSRSEMNVSTLELGDSALYLCASSFDRAQQETQYFGPGTRLLVL.

This clonotype has at least ten counts. CDR3 residues: CASSLGGRVRNEQFF. DNA of the CDR3: TGTGCCAGCAGTTTAGGGGGCCGTGTGAGGAATGAGCAGTTCTTC. J is TRBJ2-1 and V is TRBV28; D is perhaps TRBD1 (6 bases). The CDR3 has 15 residues. CDR1 is MDHEN and CDR2 is SYDVKM in the germline V gene. V was trimmed by 2 bases and J by 7 bases, leaving 15 bases between them.

This clonotype was seen a few times. The chain employs TRBV7-8 and TRBJ2-1, with TRBD1 as a possible D gene (6 bases). CDR1 and CDR2 (germline): SGHVS, FQNEAQ. V was pared by 8 bases and J by 3 bases, with 11 bases between. The CDR3 totals 13 residues. The CDR3 protein is CASAGQLYNEQFF. DNA of the CDR3: TGTGCCAGCGCTGGACAGCTCTACAATGAGCAGTTCTTC.

This clonotype was seen a few times. The junction departs from germline at one end; a sequencing error may be responsible. The chain uses TRBV5-5 and TRBJ1-2, with D possibly matching TRBD1 (5 bases). The CDR3 covers 12 residues. CDR1 and CDR2 (germline): SGHKS, YYEKEE (reference sequence). This CDR3 reads CASSLREGQGVF. Written as DNA, the CDR3 is TGTGCCAGCAGCTTGCGGGAGGGGCAGGGTGTCTTC.

J is TRBJ2-3 and V is TRBV7-2, with TRBD2 matching 8 bases. The V gene end was trimmed by 4 bases and the J gene end by 4 bases; junction bases not matched to a gene: 4. The CDR3 is made up of 14 amino acids. Looked up from germline, CDR1 is SGHTA and CDR2 is FQGNSA. Here the CDR3 reads CASSYGLAPDTQYF. The CDR3 nucleotides are TGTGCCAGCAGCTACGGACTAGCTCCAGATACGCAGTATTTT.